These T cell receptor beta chains were read from a single sample in a study of blood T cell repertoires in COVID-19. The table came from immunoSEQ multiplex PCR; TCRdb's copy has only in-frame clones and leaves some out. The data contain approximately 200,000 clones, 88% of them singletons. Sequencing was done on a sample of peripheral blood. All receptors derive from an older man with active or convalescent COVID-19. Each CDR3 is given with its conserved first and last residue. D genes are given only for firm matches. Part of the rows lack a size; the others show once, few, many or a class for expanded clones.

D gene,V gene,J gene,clone size,CDR3 protein,CDR3 DNA
TRBD2,TRBV5-4,TRBJ2-1,-,CASRYSGGLYNEQFF,TGTGCCAGCAGGTATAGCGGGGGGCTCTACAATGAGCAGTTCTTC
-,TRBV5-6,TRBJ2-1,-,CASSWTSGGPGSYNEQFF,TGTGCCAGCAGCTGGACATCAGGAGGGCCGGGAAGTTACAATGAGCAGTTCTTC
TRBD1,TRBV11-2,TRBJ1-2,-,CASSPGGTALGGYTF,TGTGCCAGCAGCCCCGGCGGGACAGCCCTGGGTGGCTACACCTTC
-,TRBV2,TRBJ1-2,-,CASYLKWDFSGYTF,TGTGCCAGTTATCTCAAGTGGGACTTCTCTGGCTACACCTTC
-,TRBV7-9,TRBJ2-3,few,CASSLGVGGITDTQYF,TGTGCCAGCAGCTTAGGTGTGGGCGGGATCACAGATACGCAGTATTTT
-,TRBV4-3,TRBJ2-2,-,CASSPRIAGELFF,TGCGCCAGCAGCCCTAGGATTGCCGGGGAGCTGTTTTTT
-,TRBV7-2,TRBJ2-3,-,CASSLFPPGPDTDTQYF,TGTGCCAGCAGCTTATTCCCCCCAGGGCCCGACACAGATACGCAGTATTTT
-,TRBV9,TRBJ2-2,-,CASSVGGTSGELFF,TGTGCCAGCAGCGTAGGCGGGACCTCCGGGGAGCTGTTTTTT
TRBD2,TRBV6-2/TRBV6-3,TRBJ2-1,once,CASSYRDYGQFF,TGTGCCAGCAGTTACAGGGACTACGGACAGTTCTTC
-,TRBV28,TRBJ1-4,-,CASIRTRTDATNEKLFF,TGTGCCAGCATCCGAACCCGGACAGATGCAACTAATGAAAAACTGTTTTTT
TRBD1,TRBV28,TRBJ2-7,once,CASSGTGTYEQYF,TGTGCCAGCAGCGGGACAGGGACCTACGAGCAGTACTTC
TRBD2,TRBV2,TRBJ2-3,-,CASRRTSGGGADTQYF,TGTGCCAGCAGAAGGACTAGCGGGGGGGGCGCAGATACGCAGTATTTT
-,TRBV5-4,TRBJ1-1,-,CASSPGGRSTEAFF,TGTGCCAGCAGCCCGGGGGGCAGGAGCACTGAAGCTTTCTTT
TRBD1,TRBV5-6,TRBJ1-5,-,CASSLAGTGHQPQHF,TGTGCCAGCAGCTTGGCCGGGACAGGTCATCAGCCCCAGCATTTT
TRBD1,TRBV7-9,TRBJ1-2,-,CASSAHRGPNYGYTF,TGTGCCAGCAGCGCGCACAGGGGGCCTAACTATGGCTACACCTTC
-,TRBV28,TRBJ2-2,-,CASSPVVGVTGELFF,TGTGCCAGCAGTCCAGTTGTCGGGGTTACCGGGGAGCTGTTTTTT
-,TRBV27,TRBJ2-7,-,CASSSQGLGGYEQYF,TGTGCCAGCAGTTCGCAGGGGCTAGGCGGATACGAGCAGTACTTC
TRBD1,TRBV18,TRBJ2-7,few,CASSPGQGFEQYF,TGTGCCAGCTCACCCGGACAGGGGTTCGAGCAGTACTTC
TRBD1,TRBV2,TRBJ1-2,once,CASRGDRQGLGYTF,TGTGCCAGCAGGGGGGATCGACAGGGGCTTGGCTACACCTTC
-,TRBV7-7,TRBJ2-7,-,CASSLSPTYEQYF,TGTGCCAGCAGCTTGTCTCCTACCTACGAGCAGTACTTC
-,TRBV3-1/TRBV3-2,TRBJ1-1,once,CASSQYGKNTEAFF,TGTGCCAGCAGCCAATACGGGAAGAACACTGAAGCTTTCTTT
TRBD1,TRBV19,TRBJ2-4,-,CASSIRQGAPDIQYF,TGTGCCAGTAGTATCAGACAGGGGGCGCCGGACATTCAGTACTTC
-,TRBV29-1,TRBJ1-2,-,CSVTHPNYGYTF,TGCAGCGTTACACACCCTAACTATGGCTACACCTTC
TRBD1,TRBV19,TRBJ1-2,-,CASSVGQGLGYTF,TGTGCCAGTAGTGTGGGACAGGGGCTCGGCTACACCTTC
TRBD1,TRBV6-1,TRBJ1-5,-,CASSERTGLNQPQHF,TGTGCCAGCAGTGAAAGGACAGGGTTAAATCAGCCCCAGCATTTT
TRBD2,TRBV18,TRBJ2-7,-,CASSELAGGRAYEQYF,TGTGCCAGCTCAGAACTAGCGGGAGGTCGTGCCTACGAGCAGTACTTC
TRBD1,TRBV11-2,TRBJ1-2,-,CASSRTVDRAYGYTF,TGTGCCAGCAGCCGAACGGTGGACAGGGCCTATGGCTACACCTTC
-,TRBV27,TRBJ2-5,once,CASSSEGRAWETQYF,TGTGCCAGCAGTTCCGAGGGTCGGGCCTGGGAGACCCAGTACTTC
-,TRBV11-2,TRBJ2-5,-,CASSLVFWGGQQYF,TGTGCCAGCAGCTTGGTCTTTTGGGGGGGGCAGCAGTACTTC
-,TRBV4-3,TRBJ1-5,once,CASSQEIVAGSAQHF,TGCGCCAGCAGCCAAGAAATAGTGGCAGGGTCGGCCCAGCATTTT
-,TRBV11-2,TRBJ2-1,-,CASRPGLYYNEQFF,TGTGCCAGCAGACCGGGACTTTACTACAATGAGCAGTTCTTC
TRBD2,TRBV18,TRBJ2-1,once,CASSPLSRGGSGPQFF,TGTGCCAGCTCACCCCTTAGTCGGGGGGGCTCCGGGCCACAGTTCTTC